Following are 7 T cell receptor beta chains from one sample sequenced in a study of PD-L1 blockade in urothelial cancer. The protocol was immunoSEQ multiplex PCR, while the TCRdb copy is restricted to in-frame clones and leaves out a portion. The sample holds tens of thousands of clones; around 81% are singletons and the top ten take under 8.5%. The time point here: pretreatment peripheral blood. This sample comprised PBMCs, obtained around atezolizumab (anti-PD-L1) treatment. Receptor source: a middle-aged man with urothelial cancer.

In DNA form, the CDR3 reads TGTGCCAGCAGTGGTCGGGGGGCAGCAAATCAGCCCCAGCATTTT. This encodes CASSGRGAANQPQHF. This chain links TRBV2 with TRBJ1-5, with D possibly TRBD1 on 6 matching bases. Trimming took 4 bases from V and 4 from J, leaving 14 bases between them. The CDR3 is 15 residues long. Germline loops: CDR1 SNHLY, CDR2 FYNNEI.

This clone was recorded a few times. The V call is TRBV7-9, the J call TRBJ1-1; D uncertain. V shed 5 bases and J shed 5 bases, with 15 bases lying between them. CDR1 and CDR2 (germline): SEHNR, FQNEAQ (reference sequence). CDR3 size: 14 residues. Here the CDR3 DNA reads TGTGCCAGCAGCCACGCCAAGACAACTACTGAAGCTTTCTTT. Residues: CASSHAKTTTEAFF.

The chain is built from TRBV5-5 and TRBJ2-7; D remains unclear. Trimming removed 0 bases from V and 4 bases from J, with 8 bases in between. The germline V gene has CDR1 SGHKS and CDR2 YYEKEE (reference sequence). The CDR3 consists of 13 residues. The DNA for the CDR3 is TGTGCCAGCAGCTTGGAGTCCCAGTACGAGCAGTACTTC. It specifies CASSLESQYEQYF. Supplemented by reference TRBV5-5 and TRBJ2-7, the full variable domain reads DAGVTQSPTHLIKTRGQQVTLRCSPISGHKSVSWYQQVLGQGPQFIFQYYEKEERGRGNFPDRFSARQFPNYSSELNVNALLLGDSALYLCASSLESQYEQYFGPGTRLTVT.

This clone was seen more than once but under ten times. The genes are TRBV7-6 and TRBJ2-5; 7 bases align to TRBD1. The CDR3 length is 15 residues. Germline-derived CDR1 and CDR2 are SGHVS and FNYEAQ. Trimming removed 5 bases from V and 1 base from J; junction bases left unmatched: 7. This CDR3 is CASSQTGAPQETQYF. CDR3 nucleotides: TGTGCCAGCAGCCAAACAGGGGCTCCCCAAGAGACCCAGTACTTC.

The sample holds one count of this clone. The chain couples TRBV7-2 to TRBJ2-7; TRBD1 matches at 7 bases. Germline V gene data show CDR1 as SGHTA and CDR2 as FQGNSA. The CDR3 contains 13 residues. The ends lost 5 bases at V and 2 bases at J; junction bases unmatched: 3. CDR3 DNA: TGTGCCAGCAGCGCGGACAGGACCTACGAGCAGTACTTC. Residues: CASSADRTYEQYF.

CDR3 in amino acids: CASSLREGGDNTIYF. Written as DNA, the CDR3 is TGTGCCAGCAGCCTACGTGAGGGAGGGGACAACACCATATATTTT. The chain joins TRBV7-2 to TRBJ1-3; D possibly corresponds to TRBD1 (5 bases). V was cut by 5 bases and J by 7 bases, with 18 bases left in between. The CDR3 is 15 residues long. Germline-derived CDR1 and CDR2 are SGHTA and FQGNSA.

The gene calls are TRBV30 and TRBJ2-5; tentative D call: TRBD1 (5 bases). Trimming shortened V by 2 bases and J by 2 bases, and 6 bases separated the two germline ends. Germline CDR1 reads GTSNPN; CDR2 reads SVGIG (reference sequence). The CDR3 runs 12 residues. CDR3 DNA sequence: TGTGCCTGGAGTAGACAGCAAGAGACCCAGTACTTC. Encoded protein: CAWSRQQETQYF.